One and the same sample provided the 29 T cell receptor beta chains below, sequenced in a study of cytomegalovirus exposure and HLA in healthy donors. Both 60 Vbeta primers and 13 Jbeta primers went into the PCR. This table comes from immunoSEQ multiplex PCR, and its TCRdb copy is limited to in-frame clones, with some not included. Of tens of thousands of clones listed, more than 75% are singletons. Material for sequencing was PBMCs. These receptors originate from a man aged 18 to 35 in good health and CMV-seronegative.

This clone was seen a single time. The rearrangement links TRBV19 to TRBJ2-5, with 8 positions matching TRBD2. CDR1 is LNHDA, CDR2 SQIVND, per germline (reference sequence). Trimming at V came to 3 bases and at J to 4 bases, leaving 7 bases not matched to a gene. CDR3 length: 15 residues. CDR3 sequence (DNA): TGTGCCAGTAGTATCGGACTAGCCTTTCGAGAGACCCAGTACTTC. Translating it yields CASSIGLAFRETQYF.

The chain recombines TRBV4-2 with TRBJ1-2; perhaps TRBD1 as D (6 bases). V lost 1 base to trimming and J lost 6 bases, with 12 bases between them. The CDR3 runs 14 residues. Germline-derived CDR1 and CDR2 are LGHNA and YNFKEQ. CDR3 sequence: CASSQADRSNGYTF. CDR3 coding DNA: TGTGCCAGCAGCCAAGCGGACAGATCGAATGGCTACACCTTC.

J is TRBJ1-1 and V is TRBV27, with D hard to call. Trimming shortened V by 6 bases and J by 0 bases, and 8 bases separated the two germline ends. This CDR3 has 13 amino acids. Looked up from germline, CDR1 is MNHEY and CDR2 is SMNVEV (reference sequence). The CDR3 protein is CASRIHVNTEAFF. DNA of the CDR3: TGTGCCAGCAGGATACACGTGAACACTGAAGCTTTCTTT.

The chain's CDR3 is CASLLIPEETSVEFF. DNA for the CDR3: TGTGCCAGCCTCCTAATACCCGAGGAAACGAGCGTGGAGTTCTTC. The chain carries TRBV7-9 and TRBJ2-1; no clear D gene. The V end lost 8 bases, the J end lost 14 bases, and 28 bases lay between the germline ends. The CDR3 contains 15 residues. Germline CDR1 reads SEHNR; CDR2 reads FQNEAQ (reference sequence). Drawing the rest from reference TRBV7-9 and TRBJ2-1, the complete variable domain is DTGVSQNPRHKITKRGQNVTFRCDPISEHNRLYWYRQTLGQGPEFLTYFQNEAQLEKSRLLSDRFSAERPKGSFSTLEIQRTEQGDSAMYLCASLLIPEETSVEFFGPGTRLTVL.

The J gene is TRBJ2-2, the V gene TRBV6-5; 7 nucleotides align to TRBD1. With 2 bases clipped from V and 3 bases from J, the junction kept 6 bases outside the gene matches. The CDR3 sequence is 16 residues long. Germline V CDR1 and CDR2: MNHEY, SVGAGI. Here the CDR3 reads CASSYVTGSYTGELFF. CDR3 coding DNA: TGTGCCAGCAGTTACGTGACAGGGTCATACACCGGGGAGCTGTTTTTT.

This chain connects TRBV14 to TRBJ2-7, with a tentative D call TRBD2 (5 bases). Trimming removed 5 bases from V and 3 bases from J, with 17 bases in between. CDR1 and CDR2 (germline): SGHDN, FVKESK. This CDR3 is built from 15 residues. The CDR3 is CASSERRSAFYEQYF. The DNA for the CDR3 is TGTGCCAGCAGCGAAAGGCGTAGCGCCTTCTACGAGCAGTACTTC.

Concerning this clone itself: Other DNA sequences from this sample encode an identical CDR3 as well. V usage is TRBV19 and J usage is TRBJ1-4, with TRBD1 matching 7 bases. CDR1 is LNHDA, CDR2 SQIVND, per germline (reference sequence). The CDR3 runs to 16 residues. The trim removed 4 bases at V and 2 bases at J, leaving 7 bases unmatched. The CDR3 nucleotides read TGTGCCAGTAGTAGACCCCGGGACAGTACTAATGAAAAACTGTTTTTT. Translating it yields CASSRPRDSTNEKLFF. The full variable domain, rest sourced from reference TRBV19 and TRBJ1-4, is DGGITQSPKYLFRKEGQNVTLSCEQNLNHDAMYWYRQDPGQGLRLIYYSQIVNDFQKGDIAEGYSVSREKKESFPLTVTSAQKNPTAFYLCASSRPRDSTNEKLFFGSGTQLSVL.

CDR3 protein: CASSRAGDGNEQFF. CDR3 DNA sequence: TGTGCCAGCAGCCGCGCGGGTGATGGGAACGAGCAGTTCTTC. The chain has TRBV7-9 and TRBJ2-1; perhaps TRBD2 as D (5 bases). The V gene's germline CDR1 is SEHNR and CDR2 FQNEAQ (reference sequence). Trimming cost V 5 bases and J 10 bases, with 18 bases left between them. The CDR3 has 14 amino acids.

The rearrangement joins TRBV19 to TRBJ1-5; D remains unclear. Looked up from germline, CDR1 is LNHDA and CDR2 is SQIVND (reference sequence). V was clipped by 7 bases and J by 3 bases, with 10 bases between them. The CDR3 sequence is 13 residues long. In DNA, the CDR3 is TGTGCCAGTAATCCGGGTTCCAATCAGCCCCAGCATTTT. Translation: CASNPGSNQPQHF.

V usage is TRBV18 and J usage is TRBJ2-2, with TRBD1 as a possible D gene (6 bases). Germline CDR1 is KGHSH and CDR2 is LQKENI. The V and J ends lost 4 bases and 7 bases respectively, with 13 bases between them. The CDR3 has 14 amino acids. CDR3 sequence: CASSQQGHVGELFF. In DNA form, the CDR3 reads TGTGCCAGCTCACAACAGGGACACGTCGGGGAGCTGTTTTTT.

The chain has TRBV4-3 and TRBJ2-2, with D uncertain. Germline CDR1 is LGHNA and CDR2 is YSLEER. With 4 bases removed from V and 7 bases from J, the gap between germline ends came to 10 bases. The CDR3 has 13 amino acids. The CDR3 here is CASSRNTYGELFF. The CDR3 DNA reads TGCGCCAGCAGCCGAAACACGTACGGGGAGCTGTTTTTT.

The chain has TRBV27 and TRBJ2-6; D is unclear. The V end was cut by 5 bases, the J end by 0 bases, with 5 bases between. CDR1 is MNHEY, CDR2 SMNVEV, per germline (reference sequence). CDR3 length: 14 residues. CDR3 residues: CASSPVSGANVLTF. Written as DNA, the CDR3 is TGTGCCAGCAGTCCAGTCTCTGGGGCCAACGTCCTGACTTTC.

The chain joins TRBV6-5 to TRBJ1-6; TRBD1 might be the D (5 bases). This CDR3 contains 16 residues. Germline assignment: CDR1 MNHEY and CDR2 SVGAGI. Deletions cut 2 bases from V and 10 bases from J, with 18 bases between. CDR3 sequence reads: CASSYRAGQGGSPLHF. In DNA, the CDR3 is TGTGCCAGCAGTTACAGGGCTGGGCAGGGAGGCTCACCCCTCCACTTT.

The DNA for the CDR3 is TGTGCCAGCAGTGAGAGTGGGGACATAGAAAAACTGTTTTTT. Its translation: CASSESGDIEKLFF. The chain employs TRBV6-1 and TRBJ1-4, with D possibly being TRBD1 (6 bases). The CDR3 contains 14 residues. V lost 3 bases to trimming and J lost 8 bases, with 13 bases between them. The V gene's germline CDR1 is MNHNS and CDR2 SASEGT.

CDR3 bases: TGTGCCAGCAGCTTCCAGGGAAACAATCAGCCCCAGCATTTT. Its protein product is CASSFQGNNQPQHF. V usage is TRBV7-9 and J usage is TRBJ1-5; D possibly corresponds to TRBD1 (5 bases). Trimming left V 3 bases short and J 3 bases short, with 9 bases between. Germline V CDR1 and CDR2: SEHNR, FQNEAQ (reference sequence). CDR3 length: 14 amino acids.

The gene calls are TRBV18 and TRBJ1-1; D gene unclear. The V gene's germline CDR1 is KGHSH and CDR2 LQKENI. Between the trimmed V and J ends, which lost 0 bases and 1 base, there was a span of 6 bases. The CDR3 has 14 amino acids. CDR3 nucleotide sequence: TGTGCCAGCTCACCACCCTCCAGGAACACTGAAGCTTTCTTT. Translation gives CASSPPSRNTEAFF.

V usage is TRBV7-3 and J usage is TRBJ2-5; 8 bases align to TRBD2. Germline lookup yields CDR1 SGHTA and CDR2 FQGTGA. The CDR3 consists of 15 residues. V trimming: 2 bases; J trimming: 3 bases; junction bases outside the gene matches: 5. The CDR3 is CASSLGVSGEETQYF. CDR3 coding DNA: TGTGCCAGCAGCTTAGGCGTTAGCGGGGAAGAGACCCAGTACTTC.

V gene TRBV6-5 combines with J gene TRBJ1-1; D might be TRBD1 (6 bases). The V and J ends lost 5 bases and 4 bases respectively, with 14 bases between them. Germline values: CDR1 MNHEY, CDR2 SVGAGI. CDR3 length: 14 amino acids. CDR3 loop: CASSEGGGSTEAFF. CDR3 in DNA: TGTGCCAGCAGTGAAGGGGGTGGAAGCACTGAAGCTTTCTTT.

V is TRBV7-9 and J is TRBJ2-7; possible D gene TRBD2, 5 bases. The V and J ends lost 5 bases and 3 bases respectively, with 17 bases between them. The CDR3 spans 15 residues. Germline V lookup: CDR1 SEHNR, CDR2 FQNEAQ (reference sequence). DNA for the CDR3: TGTGCCAGCAGCCCGCTAGCTTCGGTGATCTACGAGCAGTACTTC. This encodes CASSPLASVIYEQYF.

The chain recombines TRBV9 with TRBJ2-1, with 7 positions matching TRBD1. V lost 3 bases and J lost 0; bases outside the gene matches: 15. The CDR3 is 19 residues long. Germline CDR1 SGDLS, CDR2 YYNGEE. CDR3 residues: CASSDSGTEFLSSYNEQFF. The CDR3, as DNA: TGTGCCAGCAGCGACTCCGGGACAGAGTTTTTGAGCTCCTACAATGAGCAGTTCTTC.

This chain connects TRBV30 to TRBJ2-2; 8 bases agree with TRBD1. The length of the CDR3 is 14 residues. With 2 bases clipped from V and 5 bases from J, the junction kept 4 bases outside the gene matches. CDR1 and CDR2 (germline): GTSNPN, SVGIG (reference sequence). CDR3 sequence reads: CAWSLYRGTGELFF. DNA for the CDR3: TGTGCCTGGAGTTTATACAGGGGGACCGGGGAGCTGTTTTTT. The variable domain in full, with the rest retrieved from reference TRBV30 and TRBJ2-2, is SQTIHQWPATLVQPVGSPLSLECTVEGTSNPNLYWYRQAAGRGLQLLFYSVGIGQISSEVPQNLSASRPQDRQFILSSKKLLLSDSGFYLCAWSLYRGTGELFFGEGSRLTVL.

J is TRBJ2-7 and V is TRBV28, with 8 bases fitting TRBD2. This CDR3 comprises 14 residues. V gave up 3 bases and J gave up 1 base; unmatched junction bases: 2. Germline assignment: CDR1 MDHEN and CDR2 SYDVKM. The CDR3 here is CASSFASGSYEQYF. Here the CDR3 DNA reads TGTGCCAGCAGTTTTGCTAGCGGGTCCTACGAGCAGTACTTC.

This chain connects TRBV19 to TRBJ2-3; no reliable D call. Germline-derived CDR1 and CDR2 are LNHDA and SQIVND (reference sequence). The CDR3 has 15 amino acids. Trimming pared 3 bases from V and 4 bases from J, leaving 14 bases between. Here the CDR3 reads CASSIAGAGADTQYF. The CDR3 region has the DNA TGTGCCAGTAGTATTGCAGGCGCAGGTGCAGATACGCAGTATTTT.

The chain combines TRBV4-1 with TRBJ2-4, with TRBD1 as a possible D gene (5 bases). This CDR3 has 19 amino acids. V lost 2 bases and J 6 bases, leaving 26 bases between the germline ends. CDR1 and CDR2 (germline): MGHRA, YSYEKL. CDR3 amino acids: CASSQHPIRAKPIRNIQYF. CDR3 nucleotides: TGCGCCAGCAGCCAACACCCAATCAGGGCTAAGCCGATTAGAAACATTCAGTACTTC.

V and J are TRBV29-1 and TRBJ1-2; 8 bases match TRBD1. Germline loops: CDR1 SQVTM, CDR2 ANQGSEA. This CDR3 is 15 amino acids long. V dropped 1 base and J dropped 0; count of bases not matched to a gene: 4. CDR3 region: CSVEGWDRPNYGYTF. The CDR3 coding sequence is TGCAGCGTTGAAGGGTGGGACAGGCCTAACTATGGCTACACCTTC.

This clone was detected only once. The chain has TRBV28 and TRBJ1-5; D may be TRBD1 (6 bases). The CDR3 runs 15 residues. Germline V gene sequence: CDR1 MDHEN, CDR2 SYDVKM. V lost 3 bases and J 1 base, leaving 10 bases between the germline ends. The CDR3 coding sequence is TGTGCCAGCAGTTTTCGGACAGCGAGCAATCAGCCCCAGCATTTT. Protein: CASSFRTASNQPQHF.

This clone has just a few counts. This chain uses TRBV9 with TRBJ2-1, with D possibly being TRBD2 (7 bases). This CDR3 region has 15 residues. Per the germline V gene, CDR1 is SGDLS and CDR2 is YYNGEE. V lost 4 bases and J lost 5, with 16 bases in between. The CDR3 protein is CASSFRGGVNNEQFF. The CDR3 coding sequence is TGTGCCAGCAGCTTCCGAGGGGGGGTGAACAATGAGCAGTTCTTC.

V is TRBV6-5 and J is TRBJ2-7; no definite D call. Trimming removed 6 bases from V and 5 bases from J, with 8 bases in between. This CDR3 region has 11 residues. Germline CDR1 is MNHEY and CDR2 is SVGAGI. The CDR3 spells CASRTRNEQYF. CDR3 coding DNA: TGTGCCAGCAGGACGAGGAACGAGCAGTACTTC.

This clone showed up just a few times. The rearrangement joins TRBV2 to TRBJ2-7; the D gene is possibly TRBD1 (6 bases). V was clipped by 5 bases and J by 10 bases, with 15 bases between them. This CDR3 has 12 amino acids. Germline assignment: CDR1 SNHLY and CDR2 FYNNEI. CDR3 sequence reads: CASSRVDSLQYF. The CDR3 DNA is TGTGCCAGCAGTAGGGTGGACAGCTTACAGTACTTC.